What follows describes a single T cell receptor beta chain. Antigen specificity is unknown. This sample was included in a study of cytomegalovirus exposure and HLA in healthy donors. Findings and limits, study-wide: The authors enumerated some 170 TCR beta chains as linked to cytomegalovirus. Solely CMV serostatus was available to characterize immune exposure.

The PCR ran on 60 Vbeta and 13 Jbeta primers. The table came from immunoSEQ multiplex PCR; TCRdb's copy has only in-frame clones and leaves some out. The table lists just under 95,000 clones, roughly 86% of them singletons. In nominal health when sampled, donors likely had unrecorded immune exposures nonetheless. The CDR3 has 16 residues. Germline CDR1 SGHRS, CDR2 YFSETQ. V lost 0 bases and J lost 0, with 11 bases in between. Input material: PBMCs. The chain combines TRBV5-1 with TRBJ2-3; D might be TRBD2 (5 bases). This TCR came from a woman aged 18 to 35 in good health and CMV-seropositive. The CDR3 is CASSLGDYSSTDTQYF. CDR3 nucleotides: TGCGCCAGCAGCTTGGGCGACTACTCTAGCACAGATACGCAGTATTTT.